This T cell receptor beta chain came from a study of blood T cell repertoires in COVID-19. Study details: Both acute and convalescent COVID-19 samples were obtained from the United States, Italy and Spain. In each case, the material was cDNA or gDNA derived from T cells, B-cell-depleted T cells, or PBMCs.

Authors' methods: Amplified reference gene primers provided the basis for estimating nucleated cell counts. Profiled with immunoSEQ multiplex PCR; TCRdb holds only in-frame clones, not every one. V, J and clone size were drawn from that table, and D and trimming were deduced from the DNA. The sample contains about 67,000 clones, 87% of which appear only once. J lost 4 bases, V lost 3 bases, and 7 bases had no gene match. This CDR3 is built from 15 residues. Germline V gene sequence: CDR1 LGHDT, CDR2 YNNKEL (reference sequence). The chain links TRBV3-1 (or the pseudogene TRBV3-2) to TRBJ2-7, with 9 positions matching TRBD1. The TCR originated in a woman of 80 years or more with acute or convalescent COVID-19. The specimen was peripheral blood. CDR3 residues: CASSHPTGGIYEQYF. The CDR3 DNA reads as TGTGCCAGCAGCCACCCGACAGGGGGAATTTACGAGCAGTACTTC.